The sequence of this T cell receptor (beta chain) was determined in a study of CD4 T cells in relation to SARS-CoV-2 and coronaviruses. Trimming removed 1 base at V and 5 bases at J, with 11 bases between. Germline lookup yields CDR1 MDHEN and CDR2 SYDVKM. The length of the CDR3 is 15 residues. Naive and memory CD4+ T cell DNA was deep-sequenced without culture. This table comes from immunoSEQ multiplex PCR, and its TCRdb copy is limited to in-frame clones, with some not included. The data show some 35,000 clones, 88% seen once. CD4 enrichment then naive enrichment separated naive from memory CD4+ cells.

Material: memory CD4+ T cells from PBMCs. The TCR sequence derives from an adult with COVID-19. This chain links TRBV28 with TRBJ2-2; weak D call: TRBD2 (7 bases). CDR3 nucleotides: TGTGCCAGCAGTTTATTCGGGGGGCGTACCGGGGAGCTGTTTTTT. Translation gives CASSLFGGRTGELFF.